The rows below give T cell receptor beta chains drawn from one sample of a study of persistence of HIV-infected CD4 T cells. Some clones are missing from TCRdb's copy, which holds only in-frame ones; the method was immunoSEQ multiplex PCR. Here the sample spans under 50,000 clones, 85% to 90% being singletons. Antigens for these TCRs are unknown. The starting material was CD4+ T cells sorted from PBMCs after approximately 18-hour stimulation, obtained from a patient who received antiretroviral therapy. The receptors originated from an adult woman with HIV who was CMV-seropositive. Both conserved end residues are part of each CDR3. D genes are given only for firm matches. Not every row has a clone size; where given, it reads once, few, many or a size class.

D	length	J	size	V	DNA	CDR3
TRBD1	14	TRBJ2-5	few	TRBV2	TGTGCCAGCAGCCAGACAGGGGAGGAGGAGACCCAGTACTTC	CASSQTGEEETQYF
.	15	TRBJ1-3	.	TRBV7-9	TGTGCCAGCAGCTTGAGGGGGGCGCAAGGAAACACCATATATTTT	CASSLRGAQGNTIYF
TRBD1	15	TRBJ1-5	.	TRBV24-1	TGTGCCACCCAGGGGGGCAGGTTCGGCAATCAGCCCCAGCATTTT	CATQGGRFGNQPQHF
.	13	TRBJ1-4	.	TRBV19	TGTGCCAGTAGTATAGATCGGAGCACAGGGTTATTTTTT	CASSIDRSTGLFF
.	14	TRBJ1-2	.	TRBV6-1	TGTGCCAGCAGTGACGCGAGGGAGGGGTATGGCTACACCTTC	CASSDAREGYGYTF
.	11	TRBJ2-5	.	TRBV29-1	TGCAGCGGGGAGGGGGGTGAGACCCAGTACTTC	CSGEGGETQYF
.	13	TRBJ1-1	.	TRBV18	TGTGCCAGCTCACCCAGCATCAACACTGAAGCTTTCTTT	CASSPSINTEAFF
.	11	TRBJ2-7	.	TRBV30	TGTGCCTGGAGTGTTGAGAACGAGCAGTACTTC	CAWSVENEQYF
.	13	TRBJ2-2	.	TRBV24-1	TGTGCCACCAGTGATTTTTACACCGGGGAGCTGTTTTTT	CATSDFYTGELFF
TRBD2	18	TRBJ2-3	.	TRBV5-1	TGCGCCAGCAGCTTGGTCCTAGCGGGAATGGATAGCACAAATACGCAGTATTTT	CASSLVLAGMDSTNTQYF
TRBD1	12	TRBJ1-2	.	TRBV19	TGTGCCAGTAGTTACAGGGGCTATGGCTACACCTTC	CASSYRGYGYTF
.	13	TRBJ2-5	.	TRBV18	TGTGCCAGCTCACCACCGACACGAGAGACCCAGTACTTC	CASSPPTRETQYF
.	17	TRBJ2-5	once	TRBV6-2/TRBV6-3	TGTGCCAGCAGTTACTCGAATTATCGGCAGCCCCAAGAGACCCAGTACTTC	CASSYSNYRQPQETQYF
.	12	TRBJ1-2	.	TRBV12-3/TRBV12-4	TGTGCCAGCAGTCGACAGATTTATGGCTACACCTTC	CASSRQIYGYTF
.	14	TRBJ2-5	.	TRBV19	TGTGCCAGTAGTATTTCGCGGGCCCAAGAGACCCAGTACTTC	CASSISRAQETQYF
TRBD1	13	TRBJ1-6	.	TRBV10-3	TGTGCCATTAGACAGGGTCCTAATTCACCCCTCCACTTT	CAIRQGPNSPLHF
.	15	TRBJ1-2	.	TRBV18	TGTGCCAGCTCACCCCAACAGGGAGCTAACTATGGCTACACCTTC	CASSPQQGANYGYTF
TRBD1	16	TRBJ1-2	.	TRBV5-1	TGCGCCAGCAGCTTCGGGGGGACAGCCGCTAACTATGGCTACACCTTC	CASSFGGTAANYGYTF
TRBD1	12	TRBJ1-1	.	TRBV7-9	TGTGCCAGCAGCCCCGGGGACAGGGGTGCTTTCTTT	CASSPGDRGAFF
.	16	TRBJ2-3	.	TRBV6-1	TGTGCCAGCAGTGAAGGAGGGACGACTAACACAGATACGCAGTATTTT	CASSEGGTTNTDTQYF
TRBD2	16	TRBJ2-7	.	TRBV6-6	TGTGCCAGCAGTTACTCGCTAGCGGGGGGATACTACGAGCAGTACTTC	CASSYSLAGGYYEQYF
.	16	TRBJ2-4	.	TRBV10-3	TGTGCCATCAGTGAGGGGATAGGTGGAGCCAAAAACATTCAGTACTTC	CAISEGIGGAKNIQYF
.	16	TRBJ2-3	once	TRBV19	TGTGCCAGTAGTATAGGAACCGGCCTCTCACCAAAAACGCAGTATTTT	CASSIGTGLSPKTQYF
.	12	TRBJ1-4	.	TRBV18	TGTGCCAGCTCCTTAACAGATGAAAAACTGTTTTTT	CASSLTDEKLFF
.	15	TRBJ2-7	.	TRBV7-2	TGTGCCAGCAGCTTAGTTCCCAGGGGATGGTACGAGCAGTACTTC	CASSLVPRGWYEQYF
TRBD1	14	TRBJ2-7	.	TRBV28	TGTGCCAGCACCCGGGACAGGGAATCCTACGAGCAGTACTTC	CASTRDRESYEQYF
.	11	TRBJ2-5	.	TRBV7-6	TGTGCCAGCAGCTTACAAGAGACCCAGTACTTC	CASSLQETQYF
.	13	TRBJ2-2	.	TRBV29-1	TGCAGCGTCGGGCAGAAGAACACCGGGGAGCTGTTTTTT	CSVGQKNTGELFF
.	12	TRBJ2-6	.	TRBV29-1	TGCAGCGTTGTGTCTGGGGCCAACGTCCTGACTTTC	CSVVSGANVLTF
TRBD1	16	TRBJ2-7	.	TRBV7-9	TGTGCCAGCAGCAAAGATGGACAGGCGAGGACCTACGAGCAGTACTTC	CASSKDGQARTYEQYF
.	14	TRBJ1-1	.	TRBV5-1	TGCGCCAGCAGCCAAGGGACTTTGAACACTGAAGCTTTCTTT	CASSQGTLNTEAFF
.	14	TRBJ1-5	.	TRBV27	TGTGCCAGCAGTTTCCAAGGAGTCAATCAGCCCCAGCATTTT	CASSFQGVNQPQHF
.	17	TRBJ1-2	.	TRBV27	TGTGCCAGCAGTTGGAGCGGACAGTTATCTACTAACTATGGCTACACCTTC	CASSWSGQLSTNYGYTF
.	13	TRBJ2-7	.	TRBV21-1	TGTGCCAGCAGCAAACCTTTTTCCTACGAGCAGTACTTC	CASSKPFSYEQYF
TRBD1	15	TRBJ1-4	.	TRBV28	TGTGCCAGCAGTTTACCGAGGGGGCAGGGTGAAAAACTGTTTTTT	CASSLPRGQGEKLFF
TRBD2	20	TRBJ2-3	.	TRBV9	TGTGCCAGCAGCGTAGAAGAGCGGGAGGGCCCTGGGGTACAAGGGGATACGCAGTATTTT	CASSVEEREGPGVQGDTQYF
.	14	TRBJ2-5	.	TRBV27	TGTGCCAGCAGTTTAATCGGACAGCAAGAGACCCAGTACTTC	CASSLIGQQETQYF
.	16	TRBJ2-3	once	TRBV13	TGTGCCAGCAGCCTCAAAAAGGACTCCGGCCCAGATACGCAGTATTTT	CASSLKKDSGPDTQYF
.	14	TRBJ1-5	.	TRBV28	TGTGCCAGCAGTTTCGGGGATAGCAATCAGCCCCAGCATTTT	CASSFGDSNQPQHF
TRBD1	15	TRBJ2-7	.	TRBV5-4	TGTGCCAGCAGCCCCGACTCCCGACAGGGCCGGGAGCAGTACTTC	CASSPDSRQGREQYF